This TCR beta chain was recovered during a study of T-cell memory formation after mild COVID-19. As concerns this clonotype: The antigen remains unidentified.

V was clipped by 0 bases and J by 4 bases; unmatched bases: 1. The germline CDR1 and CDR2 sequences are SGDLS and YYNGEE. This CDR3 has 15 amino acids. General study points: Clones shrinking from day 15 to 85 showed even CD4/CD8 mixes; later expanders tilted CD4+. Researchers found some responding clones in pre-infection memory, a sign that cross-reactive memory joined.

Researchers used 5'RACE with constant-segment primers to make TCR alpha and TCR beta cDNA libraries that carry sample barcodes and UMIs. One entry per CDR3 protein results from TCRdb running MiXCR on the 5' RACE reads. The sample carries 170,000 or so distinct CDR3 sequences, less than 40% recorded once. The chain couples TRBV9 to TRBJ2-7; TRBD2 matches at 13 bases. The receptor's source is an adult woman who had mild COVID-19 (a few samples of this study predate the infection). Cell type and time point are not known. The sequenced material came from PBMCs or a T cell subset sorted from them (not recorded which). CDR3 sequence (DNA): TGTGCCAGCAGCGTAGGGACTAGCGGGAGTTACGAGCAGTACTTC. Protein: CASSVGTSGSYEQYF.